This TCR beta chain was recorded in a study of cytomegalovirus exposure and HLA in healthy donors. CDR3 size: 15 residues. After removal of 7 bases from V and 9 bases from J, the junction contained 11 bases not matched to a gene. Germline lookup yields CDR1 MNHNS and CDR2 SASEGT. Study-level findings and limits: Common viral pathogens were later found to be apparently linked to several of the most significant clusters. Some TCR beta chains (roughly 160 of them) were listed as cytomegalovirus-associated.

Vbeta (60) and Jbeta (13) primers were used in the PCR. Profiling relied on immunoSEQ multiplex PCR, and the TCRdb table lists in-frame clones only, not all of them. This sample has about 180,000 clones, with approximately 80% found just once. Details on this clone: Antigen: not known.

This receptor was obtained from a man between 18 and 29 years old in good health and CMV-seronegative. The chain recombines TRBV6-1 with TRBJ2-5; 13 bases fit TRBD2. The sample consisted of PBMCs. The CDR3 DNA sequence: TGTGCCAGCACCATCACTAGCGGGGGGGGGCTGGCCCAGTACTTC. Its translation is CASTITSGGGLAQYF.